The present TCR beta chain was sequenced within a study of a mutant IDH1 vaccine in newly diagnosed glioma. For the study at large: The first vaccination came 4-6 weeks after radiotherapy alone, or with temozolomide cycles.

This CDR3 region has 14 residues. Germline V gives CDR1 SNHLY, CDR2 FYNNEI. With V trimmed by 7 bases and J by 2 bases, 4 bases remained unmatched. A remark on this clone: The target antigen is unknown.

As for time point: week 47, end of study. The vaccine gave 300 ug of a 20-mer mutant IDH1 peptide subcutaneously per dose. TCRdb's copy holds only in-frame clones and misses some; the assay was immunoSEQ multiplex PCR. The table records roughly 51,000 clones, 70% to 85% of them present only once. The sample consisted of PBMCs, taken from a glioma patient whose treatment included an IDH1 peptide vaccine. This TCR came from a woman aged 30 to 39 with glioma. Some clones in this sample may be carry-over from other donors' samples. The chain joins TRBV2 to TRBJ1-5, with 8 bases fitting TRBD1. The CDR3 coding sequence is TGTGCCAGCACCCCGGGACAGGGCAATCAGCCCCAGCATTTT. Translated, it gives CASTPGQGNQPQHF.